The 18 T cell receptor beta chains presented below share a single source sample, sequenced in a study of a mutant IDH1 vaccine in newly diagnosed glioma. No antigen has been assigned to these receptors. Stated time point: week 5, during vaccination. Vaccine doses each comprised 300 ug of mutant IDH1 20-mer peptide, with topical imiquimod. Using immunoSEQ multiplex PCR, the repertoire was profiled, and TCRdb retains in-frame clones only, with some absent. The sample includes 25,000 to 35,000 clones, about 90% seen only once; the top ten take 3% to 4%. The sequencing here drew on peripheral blood mononuclear cells (PBMCs), taken from a glioma patient whose treatment included an IDH1 peptide vaccine. These receptor sequences come from a woman aged 40 to 50 with glioma. Some clones in this sample may be carry-over from other donors' samples.

V gene TRBV5-1 combines with J gene TRBJ1-1, with TRBD1 matching 8 bases. Germline V CDR1 and CDR2: SGHRS, YFSETQ. Trimming cost V 3 bases and J 5 bases; bases outside gene matches: 12. The CDR3 length is 16 residues. CDR3 in DNA: TGCGCCAGCAGCTCCCGGACAGGGAAGGTAAAGACTGAAGCTTTCTTT. It is translated as CASSSRTGKVKTEAFF.

This rearrangement joins TRBV4-2 to TRBJ1-2, with a tentative D call TRBD1 (6 bases). The V gene's germline CDR1 is LGHNA and CDR2 YNFKEQ. The CDR3 covers 13 residues. Trimming removed 5 bases at V and 4 bases at J, with 11 bases between. The CDR3 bases are TGTGCCAGCAGCGAGGGGGGGTCCTATGGCTACACCTTC. Translating gives CASSEGGSYGYTF.

The rearrangement links TRBV29-1 to TRBJ1-1; D gene unclear. V was clipped by 3 bases and J by 4 bases, with 0 bases between them. This CDR3 contains 9 residues. The germline CDR1 and CDR2 sequences are SQVTM and ANQGSEA. CDR3 in amino acids: CSVDTEAFF. CDR3 sequence (DNA): TGCAGCGTTGACACTGAAGCTTTCTTT.

The chain combines TRBV7-9 with TRBJ1-2; 8 bases map to TRBD1. The CDR3 length is 14 residues. With V trimmed by 10 bases and J by 0 bases, 7 bases remained unmatched. Germline loops: CDR1 SEHNR, CDR2 FQNEAQ (reference sequence). The CDR3 reads CATRGLGANYGYTF. The CDR3 DNA reads as TGTGCCACCAGGGGGCTGGGAGCTAACTATGGCTACACCTTC.

This sequence joins TRBV7-9 and TRBJ2-7; D call uncertain. The CDR3 is 16 amino acids. Germline lookup yields CDR1 SEHNR and CDR2 FQNEAQ (reference sequence). Trimming left V 6 bases short and J 3 bases short, with 21 bases between. The CDR3 DNA reads as TGTGCCAGCAGTTTGCCCCCCGGCAGGCTAAACTACGAGCAGTACTTC. Protein product: CASSLPPGRLNYEQYF.

The chain is built from TRBV6-6 and TRBJ2-3, with 7 positions matching TRBD2. The CDR3 length is 14 residues. Germline V gene data show CDR1 as MNHNY and CDR2 as SVGAGI (reference sequence). The junction had 8 bases not matched to a gene; V was cut back by 6 bases and J by 5 bases. The CDR3 loop reads CASRSGALRDTQYF. The CDR3 nucleotides read TGTGCCAGCAGAAGCGGGGCCCTTAGAGATACGCAGTATTTT.

This chain links TRBV6-1 with TRBJ1-1; D perhaps matches TRBD1 (5 bases). CDR1 and CDR2 (germline): MNHNS, SASEGT. The CDR3 runs 13 residues. The V end lost 2 bases, the J end lost 6 bases, and 10 bases lay between the germline ends. The DNA for the CDR3 is TGTGCCAGCAGTGAAAGGGCAGGGTCTGAAGCTTTCTTT. Residues: CASSERAGSEAFF.

This clone was found once. V and J are TRBV29-1 and TRBJ1-4; D ambiguous. This CDR3 has 14 residues. Germline loops: CDR1 SQVTM, CDR2 ANQGSEA. Trimming stripped 4 bases from V and 3 bases from J, with 12 bases between. The CDR3 DNA is TGCAGCGTTGTCCGGCCCGCCGCTAATGAAAAACTGTTTTTT. This codes for CSVVRPAANEKLFF. Full variable domain (missing parts from reference TRBV29-1 and TRBJ1-4): SAVISQKPSRDICQRGTSLTIQCQVDSQVTMMFWYRQQPGQSLTLIATANQGSEATYESGFVIDKFPISRPNLTFSTLTVSNMSPEDSSIYLCSVVRPAANEKLFFGSGTQLSVL.

V and J are TRBV7-2 and TRBJ1-2; D possibly corresponds to TRBD1 (6 bases). Trimming took 1 base from V and 12 from J, leaving 30 bases between them. Germline CDR1 and CDR2: SGHTA and FQGNSA. This CDR3 is built from 18 residues. CDR3 residues: CASSLEGDLNWDPSLHTF. In DNA, the CDR3 is TGTGCCAGCAGCTTAGAGGGGGACTTGAATTGGGATCCCTCCCTCCACACCTTC. The variable domain in full, with the rest retrieved from reference TRBV7-2 and TRBJ1-2, is GAGVSQSPSNKVTEKGKDVELRCDPISGHTALYWYRQSLGQGLEFLIYFQGNSAPDKSGLPSDRFSAERTGGSVSTLTIQRTQQEDSAVYLCASSLEGDLNWDPSLHTFGSGTRLTVV.

The chain links TRBV7-8 to TRBJ2-7; D ambiguous. Germline values: CDR1 SGHVS, CDR2 FQNEAQ. The CDR3 contains 12 residues. Trimming shortened V by 5 bases and J by 3 bases, and 8 bases separated the two germline ends. The CDR3 loop is CASSQSNYEQYF. In DNA form, the CDR3 reads TGTGCCAGCAGCCAATCGAACTACGAGCAGTACTTC.

This chain uses TRBV27 with TRBJ2-1, with 7 bases matching TRBD2. This CDR3 has 14 amino acids. Germline V gene sequence: CDR1 MNHEY, CDR2 SMNVEV (reference sequence). After removal of 6 bases from V and 2 bases from J, the junction contained 4 bases not matched to a gene. CDR3 in amino acids: CASRAAGTYNEQFF. The CDR3 DNA is TGTGCCAGCAGGGCAGCGGGGACCTACAATGAGCAGTTCTTC.

The chain links TRBV7-9 to TRBJ2-3; no clear D gene. The CDR3 spans 11 residues. The V end lost 3 bases, the J end lost 5 bases, and 3 bases lay between the germline ends. Germline CDR1 and CDR2: SEHNR and FQNEAQ (reference sequence). The CDR3, as DNA: TGTGCCAGCAGCTTTGGAGATACGCAGTATTTT. This gives the protein CASSFGDTQYF.

This clone was detected only a few times. The J gene is TRBJ1-2, the V gene TRBV4-1; 8 nucleotides line up with TRBD1. The J segment lost 10 bases and the V segment lost 1 base, leaving 5 bases of the junction unmatched. Germline CDR1 and CDR2: MGHRA and YSYEKL. The CDR3 has 13 amino acids. The CDR3 coding sequence is TGCGCCAGCAGCCAAGGGACAGGGTTTTTCTACACCTTC. Translating gives CASSQGTGFFYTF.

The CDR3 is CASGRDRSPQGSEQFF. CDR3 sequence (DNA): TGTGCCAGCGGGAGGGACCGCTCCCCACAGGGTAGTGAGCAGTTCTTC. The chain carries TRBV2 and TRBJ2-1; D may be TRBD2 (7 bases). CDR1 and CDR2 (germline): SNHLY, FYNNEI. This CDR3 region has 16 residues. V gave up 8 bases and J gave up 9 bases, with 26 bases separating them.

This chain links TRBV28 with TRBJ2-7, with D possibly TRBD1 on 5 matching bases. Germline V gene lookup returns CDR1 MDHEN and CDR2 SYDVKM. The length of the CDR3 is 13 residues. V gave up 6 bases and J gave up 3 bases, with 12 bases separating them. CDR3 sequence: CASRVNRNYEQYF. CDR3 sequence (DNA): TGTGCCAGCAGGGTTAACAGGAACTACGAGCAGTACTTC. Using reference TRBV28 and TRBJ2-7 for the parts outside the CDR3, the full variable domain is DVKVTQSSRYLVKRTGEKVFLECVQDMDHENMFWYRQDPGLGLRLIYFSYDVKMKEKGDIPEGYSVSREKKERFSLILESASTNQTSMYLCASRVNRNYEQYFGPGTRLTVT.

The chain links TRBV5-4 to TRBJ2-7, with TRBD2 as a possible D gene (7 bases). Trimming pared 6 bases from V and 2 bases from J, leaving 15 bases between. The CDR3 sequence is 14 residues long. The V gene's germline CDR1 is SGHNT and CDR2 YYREEE (reference sequence). The CDR3 nucleotides read TGTGCCAGCACCCCCGGGGGGCCGACCTACGAGCAGTACTTC. It translates to CASTPGGPTYEQYF.

This clone was recorded once. This chain connects TRBV7-8 to TRBJ2-3, with 9 bases that match TRBD2. The CDR3 is made up of 14 amino acids. The germline gives CDR1 SGHVS, CDR2 FQNEAQ. V was pared by 1 base and J by 6 bases, with 2 bases of the junction left unmatched. CDR3 amino acids: CASSLVAGDDTQYF. CDR3 bases: TGTGCCAGCAGCTTAGTAGCGGGGGACGATACGCAGTATTTT.

The V gene is TRBV11-2, the J gene TRBJ2-2; D not resolved. From germline, CDR1 is SGHAT and CDR2 FQNNGV. V lost 4 bases to trimming and J lost 1 base, with 10 bases between them. This CDR3 comprises 15 residues. Here the CDR3 reads CASSSWQENTGELFF. CDR3 nucleotide sequence: TGTGCCAGCAGCTCCTGGCAGGAGAACACCGGGGAGCTGTTTTTT.